This TCR beta chain was captured by sequencing in a study of long-term antiretroviral therapy in people with HIV. Study-level information: Collection of the earliest samples took place about a decade ahead of the 2015 immediate-ART recommendation.

Study findings and constraints: The repertoire was dominated at all time points by clones expanded before ART.

Inclusion required at least two post-ART and at least one pre-ART PBMC samples. Treatment of all HIV participants took place in the United States. Sequencing used immunoSEQ v3.0 at survey level. Generated by immunoSEQ multiplex PCR, the TCRdb table keeps only in-frame clones and is missing some. The sample records 25,000 to 35,000 clones, 93% being singletons. A word on this clone: Its antigen remains unknown.

Germline V gene sequence: CDR1 SGHTA, CDR2 FQGTGA. The trim removed 5 bases at V and 4 bases at J, leaving 6 bases unmatched. This CDR3 has 14 amino acids. Sequences were derived from unsorted PBMCs, sampled approximately 6.5 years after starting antiretroviral therapy. The receptor's source is a woman between 40 and 55 years old with HIV. The chain is built from TRBV7-3 and TRBJ1-1; 8 bases are shared with TRBD1. The CDR3 reads CASSQGAGGTEAFF. CDR3 in DNA: TGTGCCAGCAGCCAGGGGGCCGGGGGCACTGAAGCTTTCTTT.